Sequencing of this TCR beta chain was carried out in a study of identical twins. This clonotype was observed a handful of times. TCRdb processed the 5' RACE reads anew with MiXCR; each CDR3 protein has one entry. The profile shows under 900,000 distinct CDR3 sequences, about 20% of them singletons. These data were also filed under a second study, of T cells expressing NK-cell markers. That report notes: What restricted sorting to alpha-beta TCR T cells in several experiments was an anti-gamma-delta TCR antibody.

This receptor was obtained from a young woman in good health. Sequencing used PBMCs.

The CDR3 coding sequence is TGCGCCAGCAGAGATGCGGGAATGATCCAAGAGACCCAGTACTTC. Its translation is CASRDAGMIQETQYF. The chain couples TRBV5-1 to TRBJ2-5; a weak D match, TRBD2 (6 bases). Looked up from germline, CDR1 is SGHRS and CDR2 is YFSETQ. The CDR3 loop spans 15 amino acids. Trimming left V 5 bases short and J 1 base short, with 15 bases between.